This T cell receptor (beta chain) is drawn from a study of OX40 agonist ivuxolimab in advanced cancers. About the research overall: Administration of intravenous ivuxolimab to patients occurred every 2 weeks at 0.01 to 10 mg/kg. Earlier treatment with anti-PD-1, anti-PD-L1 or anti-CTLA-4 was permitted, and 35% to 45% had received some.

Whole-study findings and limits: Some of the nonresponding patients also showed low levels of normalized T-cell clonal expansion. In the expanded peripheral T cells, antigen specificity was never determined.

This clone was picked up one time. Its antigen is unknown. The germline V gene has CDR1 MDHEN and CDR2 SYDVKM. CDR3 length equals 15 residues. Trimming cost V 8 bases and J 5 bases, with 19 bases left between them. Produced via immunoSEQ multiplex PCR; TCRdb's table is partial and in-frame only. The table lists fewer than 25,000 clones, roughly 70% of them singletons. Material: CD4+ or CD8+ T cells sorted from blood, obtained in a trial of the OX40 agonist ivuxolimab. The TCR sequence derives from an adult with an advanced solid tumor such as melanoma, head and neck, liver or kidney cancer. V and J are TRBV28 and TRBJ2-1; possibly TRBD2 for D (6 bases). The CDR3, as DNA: TGTGCCAGCTCGAATTGGGACTCGACTAACAATGAGCAGTTCTTC. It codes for CASSNWDSTNNEQFF. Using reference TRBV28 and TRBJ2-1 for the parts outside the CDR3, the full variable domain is DVKVTQSSRYLVKRTGEKVFLECVQDMDHENMFWYRQDPGLGLRLIYFSYDVKMKEKGDIPEGYSVSREKKERFSLILESASTNQTSMYLCASSNWDSTNNEQFFGPGTRLTVL.